This T cell receptor (beta chain) emerged from a study of cytomegalovirus exposure and HLA in healthy donors. Germline CDR1 is SGHTA and CDR2 is FQGNSA. V was pared by 1 base and J by 8 bases, with 11 bases between. This CDR3 region has 13 residues. Study-level results: On later analysis, the bulk of CMV-associated TCR beta chains appeared to be HLA-restricted.

Concerning this clone: Its antigen remains unidentified.

The PCR employed 60 Vbeta primers together with 13 Jbeta primers. Data came from immunoSEQ multiplex PCR; TCRdb stores just in-frame clones and leaves some out. The sample includes 75,000 to 90,000 clones, over 75% seen only once; the top ten take over 3%. The sample consisted of PBMCs. V gene TRBV7-2 combines with J gene TRBJ1-2, with TRBD1 as a possible D gene (5 bases). This clonotype was sampled from a man aged 45-60 years in good health and CMV-seronegative. In DNA, the CDR3 is TGTGCCAGCAGCTTAGAGGGGTGGCGGGGCTACACCTTC. This gives the protein CASSLEGWRGYTF.